This T cell receptor beta chain was found in a study of blood T cells in healthy people across ages. General observations from the study: Among long-lived donors, naive CD4+ cells were more numerous and diversity higher than in aged donors.

Germline V CDR1 and CDR2: DFQATT, SNEGSKA (reference sequence). CDR3 size: 13 residues. Each individual donor underwent a draw of about 9.1 milliliters of peripheral blood. A J-beta primer mix and a sample-barcoded 5' primer were used in a second PCR of roughly 7 to 12 cycles. MiXCR, applied by TCRdb to the 5' RACE reads, yields one record per CDR3 protein. The sample lists 1.5 million to 2 million distinct CDR3 sequences, around 48% occurring once. As to this clonotype: Its antigen is unidentified. The junction does not match germline at one end; this may be a read error.

This rearrangement joins TRBV20-1 to TRBJ1-2; D not certain. The source material was blood. This TCR derives from a woman in her forties in good health. In DNA form, the CDR3 reads TGCAGTGCTAGAGAAGGACGAAACTATGGCTGCACCTTC. The encoded protein is CSAREGRNYGCTF.